This T cell receptor beta chain was sequenced during a study of post-analysis software for immune sequencing data. Study summary: Clinical courses comprised relapsing-remitting, secondary progressive and progressive-relapsing multiple sclerosis.

Notes on the study in general: Comparison with controls showed significantly lower normalized Chao1 diversity in multiple sclerosis patients. Same-batch samples co-clustered strongly by F measure. TRBV segments more frequent in patients than in controls numbered roughly 5 and included TRBV5-6, TRBV5-1 and TRBV20-1.

Unique molecular identifiers were present in the TCR beta cDNA libraries. About 460,000 cDNA molecules were obtained from approximately 0.91 to 9.4 million T cells. Using its own MiXCR run on the PCR reads, TCRdb lists one record per CDR3 protein. The sample has a few hundred thousand distinct CDR3 sequences; about a third are singletons. Germline CDR1 is MNHEY and CDR2 is SVGEGT. The CDR3 has 12 residues. Comment on this clonotype: The antigen remains unidentified. A junction end diverges from the germline sequence, so it may reflect a read error.

This chain joins TRBV6-2 or TRBV6-3 and TRBJ2-5; D is ambiguous. The clonotype originates from a girl under 18 with multiple sclerosis. The material sequenced was blood. The CDR3: CASSWPQGTQYF. CDR3 DNA: TGTGCCAGCAGTTGGCCCCAAGGGACCCAGTACTTC.